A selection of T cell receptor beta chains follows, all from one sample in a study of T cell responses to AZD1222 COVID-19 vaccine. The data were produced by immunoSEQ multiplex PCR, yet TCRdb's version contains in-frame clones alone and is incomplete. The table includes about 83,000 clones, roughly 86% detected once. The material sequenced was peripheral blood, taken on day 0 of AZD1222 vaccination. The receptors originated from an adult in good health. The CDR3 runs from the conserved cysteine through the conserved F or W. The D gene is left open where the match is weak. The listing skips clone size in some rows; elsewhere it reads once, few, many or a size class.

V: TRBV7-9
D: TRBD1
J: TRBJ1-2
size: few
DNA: TGTGCCAGCAGCTCCCGGACAGGCACGATGGGTGGCTACACCTTC
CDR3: CASSSRTGTMGGYTF

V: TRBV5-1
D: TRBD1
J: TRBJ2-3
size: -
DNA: TGCGCCAGCAGCTCCGACAGGGTAACAGATACGCAGTATTTT
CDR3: CASSSDRVTDTQYF

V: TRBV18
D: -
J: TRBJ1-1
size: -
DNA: TGTGCCAGCTCACCAGCGGACGGCTATGAAGCTTTCTTT
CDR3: CASSPADGYEAFF

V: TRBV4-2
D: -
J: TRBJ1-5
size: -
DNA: TGTGCCAGCAGCCAAGATAGTACAGACAATCAGCCCCAGCATTTT
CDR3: CASSQDSTDNQPQHF

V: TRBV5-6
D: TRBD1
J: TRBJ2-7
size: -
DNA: TGTGCCAGCAGCCCGGGACAGGGGTTAGCCGAGCAGTACTTC
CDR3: CASSPGQGLAEQYF

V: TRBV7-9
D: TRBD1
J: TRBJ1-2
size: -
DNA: TGTGCCAGCAGCCCGAGCCGGGACAGATCCTTCTTTGGCTACACCTTC
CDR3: CASSPSRDRSFFGYTF

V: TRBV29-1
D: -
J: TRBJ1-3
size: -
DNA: TGCAGCGTTGAACGGCAGAATGGAAACACCATATATTTT
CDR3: CSVERQNGNTIYF

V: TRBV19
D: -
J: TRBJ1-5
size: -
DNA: TGTGCCAGTAGACACAGGGCACTGCAGCCCCAGCATTTT
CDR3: CASRHRALQPQHF

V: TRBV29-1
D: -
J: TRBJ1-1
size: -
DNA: TGCAGCGTTGAAGAGAGGGCAGGCATTGGGGCTTTCTTT
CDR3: CSVEERAGIGAFF

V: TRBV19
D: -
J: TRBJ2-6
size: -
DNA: TGTGCCAGTTTCAATACTAGGGGCGTTGGGGCCAACGTCCTGACTTTC
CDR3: CASFNTRGVGANVLTF

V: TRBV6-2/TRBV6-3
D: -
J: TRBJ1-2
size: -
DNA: TGTGCCAGCAGCCCGACCGAGACTAACTATGGCTACACCTTC
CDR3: CASSPTETNYGYTF

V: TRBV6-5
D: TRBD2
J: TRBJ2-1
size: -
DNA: TGTGCCAGCAGTTTATTTGCGGGAGCTCCCTACAATGAGCAGTTCTTC
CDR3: CASSLFAGAPYNEQFF

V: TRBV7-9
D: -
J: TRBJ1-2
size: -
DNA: TGTGCCAGCAGCTCCGACGGGGGCTACACCTTC
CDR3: CASSSDGGYTF

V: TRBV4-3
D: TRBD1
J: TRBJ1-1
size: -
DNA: TGCGCCAGCAGCCAAGATGGGACAGGGGGTACTGAAGCTTTCTTT
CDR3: CASSQDGTGGTEAFF

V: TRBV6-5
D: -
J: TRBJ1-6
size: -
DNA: TGTGCCAGCAGGGGGGCCACTGGAGAAAATTCACCCCTCCACTTT
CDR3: CASRGATGENSPLHF

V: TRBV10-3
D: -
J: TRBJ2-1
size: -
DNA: TGTGCCATCAGTGACCCCACGGGGAATGAGCAGTTCTTC
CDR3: CAISDPTGNEQFF

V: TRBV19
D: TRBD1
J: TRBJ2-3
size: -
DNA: TGTGCCAGTAGTGGACAGGAGAGCACAGATACGCAGTATTTT
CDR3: CASSGQESTDTQYF

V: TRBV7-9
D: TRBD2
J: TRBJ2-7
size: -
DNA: TGTGCCAGCAGCCCTCTAGCGGGAAGGGCCTACGAGCAGTACTTC
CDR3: CASSPLAGRAYEQYF

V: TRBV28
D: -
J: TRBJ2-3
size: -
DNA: TGTGCCAGCAGAACAGGGTTACCAGATACGCAGTATTTT
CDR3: CASRTGLPDTQYF

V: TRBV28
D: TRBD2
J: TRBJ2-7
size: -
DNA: TGTGCCAGCAGGGGGGGACTAGCGGCCTACGAGCAGTACTTC
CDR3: CASRGGLAAYEQYF

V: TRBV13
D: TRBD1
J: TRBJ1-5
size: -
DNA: TGTGCCAGCAGCAGCAGGGGGTCCAATCAGCCCCAGCATTTT
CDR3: CASSSRGSNQPQHF

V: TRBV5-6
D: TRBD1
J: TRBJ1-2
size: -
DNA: TGTGCCAGCAGCCTAGACAGGGGCTATGGCTACACCTTC
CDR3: CASSLDRGYGYTF

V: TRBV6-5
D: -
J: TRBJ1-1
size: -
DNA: TGTGCCACCGCAATCGCAGCCTACACTGAAGCTTTCTTT
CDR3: CATAIAAYTEAFF

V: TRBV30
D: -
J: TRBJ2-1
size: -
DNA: TGTGCCTGGAGCCCCGGAGACAATGAGCAGTTCTTC
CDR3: CAWSPGDNEQFF

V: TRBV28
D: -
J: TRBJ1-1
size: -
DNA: TGTACCAGCAGTTTATACAGGGCGCAAACTGAAGCTTTCTTT
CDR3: CTSSLYRAQTEAFF

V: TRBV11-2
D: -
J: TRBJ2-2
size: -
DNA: TGTGCCAGCAGCCCACTGCGGGGCACCGGGGAGCTGTTTTTT
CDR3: CASSPLRGTGELFF

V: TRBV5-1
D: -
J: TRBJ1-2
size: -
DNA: TGCGCCAGCAGCACGGACGGCAGTGTGGATGGCTACACCTTC
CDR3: CASSTDGSVDGYTF

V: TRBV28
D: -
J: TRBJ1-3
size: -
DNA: TGTGCCAGCAGTTCCCTAATGAGCTCTGGAAACACCATATATTTT
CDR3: CASSSLMSSGNTIYF

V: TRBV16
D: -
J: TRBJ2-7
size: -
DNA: TGTGCCAGCAGCCAATCGGGCTATGCCTCCTACGAGCAGTACTTC
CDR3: CASSQSGYASYEQYF

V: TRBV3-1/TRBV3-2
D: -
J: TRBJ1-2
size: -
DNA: TGTGCCAGCAGCCGACGGGGGGAACCCCTCCCACCCTATGGCTACACCTTC
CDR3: CASSRRGEPLPPYGYTF

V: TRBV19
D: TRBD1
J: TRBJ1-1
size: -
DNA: TGTGCCAGTAGTAGGGGACAGGGCATGAACATTGAAGCTTTCTTT
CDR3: CASSRGQGMNIEAFF

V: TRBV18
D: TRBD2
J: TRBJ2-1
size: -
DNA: TGTGCCAGCTCACCACCGTTCGGGACTAGCGGGACTGACAATGAGCAGTTCTTC
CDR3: CASSPPFGTSGTDNEQFF

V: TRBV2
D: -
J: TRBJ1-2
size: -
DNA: TGTGCCAGCAGTTATACAAGGGCAGATCCTTGCACCTTC
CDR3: CASSYTRADPCTF

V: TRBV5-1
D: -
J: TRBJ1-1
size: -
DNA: TGCGCCAGCAGCCCCCAGGGGACGGCTGAAGCTTTCTTT
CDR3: CASSPQGTAEAFF

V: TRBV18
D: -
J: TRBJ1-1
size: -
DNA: TGTGCCAGCTCACCATTACAGGGTTGGGACACTGAAGCTTTCTTT
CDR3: CASSPLQGWDTEAFF

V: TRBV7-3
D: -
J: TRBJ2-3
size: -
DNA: TGTGCCAGCAGCTTAACCACTAGAGGCGATACGCAGTATTTT
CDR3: CASSLTTRGDTQYF

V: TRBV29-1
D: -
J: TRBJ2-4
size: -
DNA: TGCAGCGTTGAAGTGGGGGCGTTTGCCAAAAACATTCAGTACTTC
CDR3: CSVEVGAFAKNIQYF

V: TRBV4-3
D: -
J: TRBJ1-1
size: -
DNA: TGCGCCAGCAGCTCCGGGGTCGACACTGAAGCTTTCTTT
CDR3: CASSSGVDTEAFF

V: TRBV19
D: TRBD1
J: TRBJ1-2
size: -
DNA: TGTGCCAGTAGCTGGGACAGCGCCAACTATGGCTACACCTTC
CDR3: CASSWDSANYGYTF

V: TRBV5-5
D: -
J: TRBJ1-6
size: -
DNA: TGTGCCAGCAGCTTTGAGGGGAGCTCCTATAATTCACCCCTCCACTTT
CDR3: CASSFEGSSYNSPLHF

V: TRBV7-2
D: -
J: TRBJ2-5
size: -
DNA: TGTGCCAGCAGCACAGGGACTCTGGAGACCCAGTACTTC
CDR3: CASSTGTLETQYF

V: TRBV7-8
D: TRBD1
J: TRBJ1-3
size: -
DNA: TGTGCCAGCAGCTTAAAATCCCAGGGGGTAGGAAACACCATATATTTT
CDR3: CASSLKSQGVGNTIYF

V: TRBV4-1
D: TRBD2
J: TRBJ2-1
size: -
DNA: TGCGCCAGCAGCCATCTAGCGGGGCCACCCTCCTACAATGAGCAGTTCTTC
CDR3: CASSHLAGPPSYNEQFF